This record covers a single TCR beta chain. Under the authors' procedure: Reference gene primers were amplified, and this amplification served to estimate nucleated cell counts. Clones were read by immunoSEQ multiplex PCR, and TCRdb kept only the in-frame ones, dropping some. That table is the source of V, J and clone size, and D and trimming were worked out from the DNA. The sample contains 45,000 to 65,000 clones, more than 80% of which appear only once. Germline CDR1 is SQVTM and CDR2 is ANQGSEA. V lost 3 bases and J lost 6, with 17 bases in between. The CDR3 is made up of 14 amino acids. The sample belongs to a study of blood T cell repertoires in COVID-19.

The sample consisted of peripheral blood. The TCR comes from a human donor in a cohort sampled during active COVID-19. The chain joins TRBV29-1 to TRBJ1-2; D is uncertain. The CDR3 here is CSVDIDSKLDGYTF. CDR3 in DNA: TGCAGCGTTGATATCGACTCTAAACTGGATGGCTACACCTTC. Combining the CDR3 with reference TRBV29-1 and TRBJ1-2 gives the whole variable domain SAVISQKPSRDICQRGTSLTIQCQVDSQVTMMFWYRQQPGQSLTLIATANQGSEATYESGFVIDKFPISRPNLTFSTLTVSNMSPEDSSIYLCSVDIDSKLDGYTFGSGTRLTVV.